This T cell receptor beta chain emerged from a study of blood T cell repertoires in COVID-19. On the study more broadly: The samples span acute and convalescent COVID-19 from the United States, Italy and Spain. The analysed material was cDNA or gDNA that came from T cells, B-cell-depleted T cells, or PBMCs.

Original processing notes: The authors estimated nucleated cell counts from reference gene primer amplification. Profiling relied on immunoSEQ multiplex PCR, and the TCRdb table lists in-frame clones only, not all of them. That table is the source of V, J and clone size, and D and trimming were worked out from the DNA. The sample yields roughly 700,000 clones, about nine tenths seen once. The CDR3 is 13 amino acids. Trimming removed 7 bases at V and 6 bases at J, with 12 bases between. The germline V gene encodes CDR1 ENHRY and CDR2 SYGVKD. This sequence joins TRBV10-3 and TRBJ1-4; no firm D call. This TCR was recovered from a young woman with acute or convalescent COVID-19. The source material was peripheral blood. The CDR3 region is CAITRREDEKLFF. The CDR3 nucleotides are TGTGCCATCACCCGGAGGGAAGATGAAAAACTGTTTTTT.